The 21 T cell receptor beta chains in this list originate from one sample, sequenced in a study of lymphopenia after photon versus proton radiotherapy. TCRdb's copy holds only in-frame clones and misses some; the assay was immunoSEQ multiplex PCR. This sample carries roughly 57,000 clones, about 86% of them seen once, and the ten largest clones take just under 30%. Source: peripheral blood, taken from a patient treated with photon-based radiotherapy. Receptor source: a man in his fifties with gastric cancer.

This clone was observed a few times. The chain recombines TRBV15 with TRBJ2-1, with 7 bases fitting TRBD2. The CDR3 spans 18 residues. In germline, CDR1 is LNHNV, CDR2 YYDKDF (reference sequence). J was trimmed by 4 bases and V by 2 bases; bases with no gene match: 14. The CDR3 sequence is CATSRQGPGEGPYNEQFF. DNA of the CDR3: TGTGCCACCAGCAGACAAGGACCCGGGGAGGGGCCTTACAATGAGCAGTTCTTC.

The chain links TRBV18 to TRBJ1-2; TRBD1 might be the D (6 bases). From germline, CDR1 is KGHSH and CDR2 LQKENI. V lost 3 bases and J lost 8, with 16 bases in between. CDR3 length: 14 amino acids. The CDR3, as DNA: TGTGCCAGCTCACCGGCAGGGGAGATTAAGGGCTACACCTTC. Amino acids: CASSPAGEIKGYTF.

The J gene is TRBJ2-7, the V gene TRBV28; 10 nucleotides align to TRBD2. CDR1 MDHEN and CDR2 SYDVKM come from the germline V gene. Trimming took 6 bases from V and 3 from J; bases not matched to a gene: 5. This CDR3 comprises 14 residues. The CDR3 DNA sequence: TGTGCCAGCAGAACTAGCGGGACCCGCTACGAGCAGTACTTC. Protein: CASRTSGTRYEQYF.

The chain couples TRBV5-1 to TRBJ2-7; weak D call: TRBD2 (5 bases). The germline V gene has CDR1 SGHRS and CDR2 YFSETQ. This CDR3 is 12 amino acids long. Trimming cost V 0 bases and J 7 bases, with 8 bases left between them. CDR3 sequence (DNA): TGCGCCAGCAGCTTGGTACTAGAGGAGCAGTACTTC. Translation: CASSLVLEEQYF.

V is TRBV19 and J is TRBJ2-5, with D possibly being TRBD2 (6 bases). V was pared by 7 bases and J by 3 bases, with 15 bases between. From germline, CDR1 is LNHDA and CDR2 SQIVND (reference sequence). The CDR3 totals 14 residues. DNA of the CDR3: TGTGCCAGTAACACGGGAGTAGGAGAAGAGACCCAGTACTTC. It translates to CASNTGVGEETQYF. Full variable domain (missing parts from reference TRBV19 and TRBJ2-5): DGGITQSPKYLFRKEGQNVTLSCEQNLNHDAMYWYRQDPGQGLRLIYYSQIVNDFQKGDIAEGYSVSREKKESFPLTVTSAQKNPTAFYLCASNTGVGEETQYFGPGTRLLVL.

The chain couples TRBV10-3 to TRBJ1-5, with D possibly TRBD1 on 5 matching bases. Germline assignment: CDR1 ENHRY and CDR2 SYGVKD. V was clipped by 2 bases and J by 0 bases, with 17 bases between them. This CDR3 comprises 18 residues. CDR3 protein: CAISEGTRGVYSNQPQHF. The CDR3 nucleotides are TGTGCCATCAGTGAGGGGACCCGGGGAGTATATAGCAATCAGCCCCAGCATTTT.

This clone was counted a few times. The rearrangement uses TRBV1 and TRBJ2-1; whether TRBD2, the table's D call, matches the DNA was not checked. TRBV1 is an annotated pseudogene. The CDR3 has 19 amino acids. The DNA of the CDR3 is TGCACCAGCAGCCAGTTACTAGCGGGAGGGCGTCCCTCCTACAATGAGCAGTTCTTC. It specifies CTSSQLLAGGRPSYNEQFF.

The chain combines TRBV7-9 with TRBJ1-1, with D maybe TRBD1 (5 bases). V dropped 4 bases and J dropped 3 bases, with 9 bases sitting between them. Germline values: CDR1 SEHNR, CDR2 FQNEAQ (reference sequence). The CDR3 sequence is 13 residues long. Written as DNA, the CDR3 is TGTGCCAGCAGCTGGGACTGGTACACTGAAGCTTTCTTT. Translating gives CASSWDWYTEAFF. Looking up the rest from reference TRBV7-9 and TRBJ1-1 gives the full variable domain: DTGVSQNPRHKITKRGQNVTFRCDPISEHNRLYWYRQTLGQGPEFLTYFQNEAQLEKSRLLSDRFSAERPKGSFSTLEIQRTEQGDSAMYLCASSWDWYTEAFFGQGTRLTVV.

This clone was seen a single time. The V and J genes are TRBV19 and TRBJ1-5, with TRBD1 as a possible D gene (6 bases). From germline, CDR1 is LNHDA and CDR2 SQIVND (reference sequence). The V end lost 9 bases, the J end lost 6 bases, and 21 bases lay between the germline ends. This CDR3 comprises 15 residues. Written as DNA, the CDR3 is TGTGCCAGCCACGGGCGGGGGCCTCCGTCTCAGCCCCAGCATTTT. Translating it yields CASHGRGPPSQPQHF.

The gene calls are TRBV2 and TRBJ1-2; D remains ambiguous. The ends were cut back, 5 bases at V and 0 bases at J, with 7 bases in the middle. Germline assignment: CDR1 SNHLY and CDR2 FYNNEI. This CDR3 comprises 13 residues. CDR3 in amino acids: CASSRTANYGYTF. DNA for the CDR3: TGTGCCAGCAGTCGAACAGCTAACTATGGCTACACCTTC.

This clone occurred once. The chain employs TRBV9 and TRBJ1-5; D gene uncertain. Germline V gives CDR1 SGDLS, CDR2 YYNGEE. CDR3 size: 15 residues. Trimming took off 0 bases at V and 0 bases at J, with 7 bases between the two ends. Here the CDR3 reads CASSVEGNSNQPQHF. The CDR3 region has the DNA TGTGCCAGCAGCGTAGAGGGTAATAGCAATCAGCCCCAGCATTTT. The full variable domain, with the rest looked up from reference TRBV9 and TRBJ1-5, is DSGVTQTPKHLITATGQRVTLRCSPRSGDLSVYWYQQSLDQGLQFLIQYYNGEERAKGNILERFSAQQFPDLHSELNLSSLELGDSALYFCASSVEGNSNQPQHFGDGTRLSIL.

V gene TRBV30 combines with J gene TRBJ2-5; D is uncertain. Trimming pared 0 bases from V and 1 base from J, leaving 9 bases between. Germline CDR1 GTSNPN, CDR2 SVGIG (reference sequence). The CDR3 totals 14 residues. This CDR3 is CAWSVSDTQETQYF. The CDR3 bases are TGTGCCTGGAGTGTCAGTGACACCCAAGAGACCCAGTACTTC. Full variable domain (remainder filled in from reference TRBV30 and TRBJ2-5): SQTIHQWPATLVQPVGSPLSLECTVEGTSNPNLYWYRQAAGRGLQLLFYSVGIGQISSEVPQNLSASRPQDRQFILSSKKLLLSDSGFYLCAWSVSDTQETQYFGPGTRLLVL.

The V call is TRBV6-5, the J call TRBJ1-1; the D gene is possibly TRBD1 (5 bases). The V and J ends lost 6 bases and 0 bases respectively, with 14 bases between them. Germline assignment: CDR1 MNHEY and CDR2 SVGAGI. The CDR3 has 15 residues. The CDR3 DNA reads TGTGCCAGCAGAGGGGCCTCCCCTATGAACACTGAAGCTTTCTTT. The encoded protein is CASRGASPMNTEAFF.

CDR3 coding DNA: TGCAGCGCCAACCGGGGGGCGATAGATACGCAGTATTTT. Its translation: CSANRGAIDTQYF. The chain employs TRBV29-1 and TRBJ2-3; tentative D call: TRBD2 (7 bases). Germline CDR1 SQVTM, CDR2 ANQGSEA. The CDR3 is 13 amino acids. With 7 bases removed from V and 5 bases from J, the gap between germline ends came to 16 bases.

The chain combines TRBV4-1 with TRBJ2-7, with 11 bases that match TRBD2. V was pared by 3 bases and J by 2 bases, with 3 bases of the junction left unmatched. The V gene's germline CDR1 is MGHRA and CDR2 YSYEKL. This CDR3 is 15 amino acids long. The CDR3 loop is CASSQAGLAAYEQYF. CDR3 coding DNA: TGCGCCAGCAGCCAGGCGGGACTAGCGGCCTACGAGCAGTACTTC.

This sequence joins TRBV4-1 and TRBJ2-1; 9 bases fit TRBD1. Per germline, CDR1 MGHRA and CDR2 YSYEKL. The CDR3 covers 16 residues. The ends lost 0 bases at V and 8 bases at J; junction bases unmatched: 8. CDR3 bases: TGCGCCAGCAGCCAAGAGCGCGACAGGGGGTTTGATGAGCAGTTCTTC. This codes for CASSQERDRGFDEQFF.

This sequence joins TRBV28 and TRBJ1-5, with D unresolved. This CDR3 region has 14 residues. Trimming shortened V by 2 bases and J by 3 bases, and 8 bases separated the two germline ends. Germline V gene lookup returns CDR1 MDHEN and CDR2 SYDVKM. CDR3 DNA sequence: TGTGCCAGCAGTTTACCTCCCGTCAATCAGCCCCAGCATTTT. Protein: CASSLPPVNQPQHF. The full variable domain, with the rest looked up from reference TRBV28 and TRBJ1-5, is DVKVTQSSRYLVKRTGEKVFLECVQDMDHENMFWYRQDPGLGLRLIYFSYDVKMKEKGDIPEGYSVSREKKERFSLILESASTNQTSMYLCASSLPPVNQPQHFGDGTRLSIL.

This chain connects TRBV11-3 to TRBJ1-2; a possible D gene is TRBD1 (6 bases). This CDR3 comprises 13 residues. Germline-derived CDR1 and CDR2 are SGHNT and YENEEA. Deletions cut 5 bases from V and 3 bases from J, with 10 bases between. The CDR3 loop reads CASSADSYYGYTF. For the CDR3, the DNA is TGTGCCAGCAGCGCGGACAGCTACTATGGCTACACCTTC.

In DNA form, the CDR3 reads TGTGCCAGCAGCTTACCCCGGGGGGGCTTGAACACTGAAGCTTTCTTT. Its protein is CASSLPRGGLNTEAFF. The chain has TRBV7-6 and TRBJ1-1; maybe TRBD1 (6 bases). Trimming pared 2 bases from V and 0 bases from J, leaving 13 bases between. Germline CDR1 SGHVS, CDR2 FNYEAQ. The CDR3 runs to 16 residues.

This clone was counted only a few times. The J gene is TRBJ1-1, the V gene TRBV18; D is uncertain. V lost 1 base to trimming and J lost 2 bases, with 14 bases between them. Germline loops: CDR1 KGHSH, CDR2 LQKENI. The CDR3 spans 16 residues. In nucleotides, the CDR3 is TGTGCCAGCTCACCACAAGCACGGGCGATTAACACTGAAGCTTTCTTT. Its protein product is CASSPQARAINTEAFF.

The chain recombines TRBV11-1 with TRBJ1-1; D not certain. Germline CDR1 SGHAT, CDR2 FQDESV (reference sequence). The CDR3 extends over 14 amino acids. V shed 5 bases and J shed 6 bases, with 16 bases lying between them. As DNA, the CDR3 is TGTGCCAGCAGCCCCCGGCGGAGGAAGGCTGAAGCTTTCTTT. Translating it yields CASSPRRRKAEAFF.